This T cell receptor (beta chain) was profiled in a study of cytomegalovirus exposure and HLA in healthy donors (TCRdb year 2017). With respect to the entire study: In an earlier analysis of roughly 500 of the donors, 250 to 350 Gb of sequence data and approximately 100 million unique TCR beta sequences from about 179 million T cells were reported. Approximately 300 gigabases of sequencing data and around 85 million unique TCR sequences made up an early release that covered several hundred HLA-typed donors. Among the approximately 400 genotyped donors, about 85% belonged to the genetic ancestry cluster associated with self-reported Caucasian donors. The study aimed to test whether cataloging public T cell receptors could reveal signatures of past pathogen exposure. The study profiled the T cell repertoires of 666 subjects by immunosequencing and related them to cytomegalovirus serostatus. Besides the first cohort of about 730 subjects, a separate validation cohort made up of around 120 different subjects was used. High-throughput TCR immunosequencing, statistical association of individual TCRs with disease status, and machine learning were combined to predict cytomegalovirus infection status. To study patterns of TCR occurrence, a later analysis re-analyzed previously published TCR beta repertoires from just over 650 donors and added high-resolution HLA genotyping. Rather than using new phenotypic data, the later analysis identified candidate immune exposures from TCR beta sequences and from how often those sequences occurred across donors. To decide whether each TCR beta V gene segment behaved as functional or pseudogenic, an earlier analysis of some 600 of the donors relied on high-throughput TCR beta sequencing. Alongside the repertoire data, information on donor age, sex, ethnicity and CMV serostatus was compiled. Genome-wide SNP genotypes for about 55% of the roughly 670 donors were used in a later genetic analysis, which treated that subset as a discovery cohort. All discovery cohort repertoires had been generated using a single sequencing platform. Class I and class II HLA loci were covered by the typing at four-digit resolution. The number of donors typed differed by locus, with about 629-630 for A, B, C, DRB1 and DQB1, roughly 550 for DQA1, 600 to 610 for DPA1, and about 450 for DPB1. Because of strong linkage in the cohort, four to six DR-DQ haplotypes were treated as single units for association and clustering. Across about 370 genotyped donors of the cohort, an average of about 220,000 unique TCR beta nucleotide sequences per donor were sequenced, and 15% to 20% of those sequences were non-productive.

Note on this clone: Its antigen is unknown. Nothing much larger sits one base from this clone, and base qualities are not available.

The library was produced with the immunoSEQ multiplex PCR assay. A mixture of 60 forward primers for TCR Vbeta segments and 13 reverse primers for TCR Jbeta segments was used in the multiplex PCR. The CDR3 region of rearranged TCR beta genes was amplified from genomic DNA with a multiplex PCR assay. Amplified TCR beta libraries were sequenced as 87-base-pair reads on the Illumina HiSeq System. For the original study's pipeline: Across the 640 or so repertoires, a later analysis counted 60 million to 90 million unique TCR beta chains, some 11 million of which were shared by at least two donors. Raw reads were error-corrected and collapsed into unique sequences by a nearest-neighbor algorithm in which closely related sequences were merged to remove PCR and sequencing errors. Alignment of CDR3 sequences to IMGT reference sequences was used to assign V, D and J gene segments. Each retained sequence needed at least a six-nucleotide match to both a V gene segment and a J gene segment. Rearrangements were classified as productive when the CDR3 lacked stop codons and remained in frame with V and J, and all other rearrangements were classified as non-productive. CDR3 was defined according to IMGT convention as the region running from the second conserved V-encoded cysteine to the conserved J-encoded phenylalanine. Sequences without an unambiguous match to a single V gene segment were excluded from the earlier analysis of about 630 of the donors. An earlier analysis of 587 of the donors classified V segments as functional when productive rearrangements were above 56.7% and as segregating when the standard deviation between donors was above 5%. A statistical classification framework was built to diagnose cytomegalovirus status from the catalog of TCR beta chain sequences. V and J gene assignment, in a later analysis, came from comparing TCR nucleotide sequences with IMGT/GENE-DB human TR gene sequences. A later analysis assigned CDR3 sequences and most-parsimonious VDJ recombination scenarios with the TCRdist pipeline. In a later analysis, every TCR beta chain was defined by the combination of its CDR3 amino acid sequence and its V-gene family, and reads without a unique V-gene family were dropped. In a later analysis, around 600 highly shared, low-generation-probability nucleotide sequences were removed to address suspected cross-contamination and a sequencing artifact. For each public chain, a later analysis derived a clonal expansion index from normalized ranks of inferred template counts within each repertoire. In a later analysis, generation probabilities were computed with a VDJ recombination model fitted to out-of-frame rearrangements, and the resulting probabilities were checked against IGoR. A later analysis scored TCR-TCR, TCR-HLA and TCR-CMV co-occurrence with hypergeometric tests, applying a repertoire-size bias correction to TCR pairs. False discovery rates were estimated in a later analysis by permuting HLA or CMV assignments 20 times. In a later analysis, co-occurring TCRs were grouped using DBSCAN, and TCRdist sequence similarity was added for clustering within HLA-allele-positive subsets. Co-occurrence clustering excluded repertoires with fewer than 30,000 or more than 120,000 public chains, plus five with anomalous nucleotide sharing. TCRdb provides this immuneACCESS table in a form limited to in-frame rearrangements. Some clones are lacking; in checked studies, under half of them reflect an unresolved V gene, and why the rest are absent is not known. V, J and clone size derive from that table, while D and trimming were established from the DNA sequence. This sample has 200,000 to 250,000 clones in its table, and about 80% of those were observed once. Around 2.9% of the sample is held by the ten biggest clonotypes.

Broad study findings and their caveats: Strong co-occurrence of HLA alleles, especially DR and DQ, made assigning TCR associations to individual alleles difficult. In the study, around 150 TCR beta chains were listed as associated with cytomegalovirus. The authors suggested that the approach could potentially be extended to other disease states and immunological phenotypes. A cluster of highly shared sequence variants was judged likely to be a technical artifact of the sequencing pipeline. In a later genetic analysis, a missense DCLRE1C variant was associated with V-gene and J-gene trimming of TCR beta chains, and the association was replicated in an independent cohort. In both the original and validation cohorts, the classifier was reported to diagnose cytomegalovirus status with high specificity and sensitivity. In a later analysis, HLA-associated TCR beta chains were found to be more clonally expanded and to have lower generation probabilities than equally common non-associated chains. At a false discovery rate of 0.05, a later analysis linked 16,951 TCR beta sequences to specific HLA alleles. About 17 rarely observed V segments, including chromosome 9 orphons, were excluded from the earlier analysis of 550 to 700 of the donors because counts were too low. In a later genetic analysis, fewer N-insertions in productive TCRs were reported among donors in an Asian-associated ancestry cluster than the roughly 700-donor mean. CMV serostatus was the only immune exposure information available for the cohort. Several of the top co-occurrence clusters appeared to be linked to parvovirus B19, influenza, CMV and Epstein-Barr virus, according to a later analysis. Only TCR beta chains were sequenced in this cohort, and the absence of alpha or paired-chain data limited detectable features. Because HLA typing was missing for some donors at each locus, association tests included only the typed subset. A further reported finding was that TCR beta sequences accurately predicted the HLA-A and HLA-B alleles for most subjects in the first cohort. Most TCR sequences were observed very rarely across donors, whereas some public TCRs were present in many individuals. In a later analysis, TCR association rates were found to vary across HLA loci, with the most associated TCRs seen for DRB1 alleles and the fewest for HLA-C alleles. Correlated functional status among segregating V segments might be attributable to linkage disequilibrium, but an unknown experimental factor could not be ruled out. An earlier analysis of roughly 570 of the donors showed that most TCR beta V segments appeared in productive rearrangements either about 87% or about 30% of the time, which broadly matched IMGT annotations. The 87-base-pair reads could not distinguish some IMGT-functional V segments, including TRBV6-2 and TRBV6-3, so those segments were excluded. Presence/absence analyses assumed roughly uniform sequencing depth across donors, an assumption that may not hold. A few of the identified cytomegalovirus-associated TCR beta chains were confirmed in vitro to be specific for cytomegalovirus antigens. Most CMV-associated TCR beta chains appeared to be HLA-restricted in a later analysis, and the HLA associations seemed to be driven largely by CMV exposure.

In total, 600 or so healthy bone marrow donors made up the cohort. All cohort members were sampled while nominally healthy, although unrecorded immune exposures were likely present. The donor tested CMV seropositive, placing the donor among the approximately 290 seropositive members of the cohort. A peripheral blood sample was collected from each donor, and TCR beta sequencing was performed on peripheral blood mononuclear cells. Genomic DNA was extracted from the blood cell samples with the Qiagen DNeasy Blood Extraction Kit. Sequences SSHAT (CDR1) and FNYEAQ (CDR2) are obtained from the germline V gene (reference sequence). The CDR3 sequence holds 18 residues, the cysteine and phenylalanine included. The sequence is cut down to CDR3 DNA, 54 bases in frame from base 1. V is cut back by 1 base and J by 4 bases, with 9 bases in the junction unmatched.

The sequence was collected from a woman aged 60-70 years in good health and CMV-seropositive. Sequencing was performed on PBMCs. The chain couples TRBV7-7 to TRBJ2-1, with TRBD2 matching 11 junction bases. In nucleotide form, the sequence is TGTGCCAGCAGCTTAGGGGTAGCGGGAGGGCCGGGTTACAATGAGCAGTTCTTC. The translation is CASSLGVAGGPGYNEQFF.